One and the same sample provided the 29 T cell receptor beta chains below, sequenced in a study of cytomegalovirus exposure and HLA in healthy donors. 60 Vbeta and 13 Jbeta primers were used in PCR. The protocol was immunoSEQ multiplex PCR, while the TCRdb copy is restricted to in-frame clones and leaves out a portion. This sample lists approximately 150,000 clones; its ten largest clones have around 2.4%. What was sequenced was PBMCs. The receptors here all came from a woman between 18 and 29 years old in good health and CMV-seronegative.

The rearrangement joins TRBV4-3 to TRBJ2-2, with D unclear. Trimming removed 0 bases from V and 9 bases from J, with 11 bases in between. The germline V gene has CDR1 LGHNA and CDR2 YSLEER. This CDR3 contains 14 residues. The CDR3 region has the DNA TGCGCCAGCAGCCAAGATTGGTTGCGGCGGGAGCTGTTTTTT. Its protein product is CASSQDWLRRELFF.

The J gene is TRBJ2-3, the V gene TRBV19; 9 nucleotides match TRBD1. Germline assignment: CDR1 LNHDA and CDR2 SQIVND (reference sequence). This CDR3 contains 15 residues. The junction had 10 bases not matched to a gene; V was cut back by 7 bases and J by 5 bases. Written as DNA, the CDR3 is TGTGCCAGTAAAAAGAACAGGGGGCTTGGAGATACGCAGTATTTT. Translated: CASKKNRGLGDTQYF.

J is TRBJ1-1 and V is TRBV10-2; D perhaps matches TRBD1 (6 bases). This CDR3 has 13 residues. Germline assignment: CDR1 WSHSY and CDR2 SAAADI. The germline V and J ends were trimmed by 3 bases and 4 bases, with 9 bases remaining between them. CDR3 protein: CASSERGGTEAFF. The CDR3, as DNA: TGCGCCAGCAGTGAAAGGGGGGGCACTGAAGCTTTCTTT.

This chain links TRBV19 with TRBJ2-2; 13 nucleotides line up with TRBD2. Germline CDR1 LNHDA, CDR2 SQIVND (reference sequence). V lost 4 bases, J lost 5 bases, and 7 bases stayed unmatched. The length of the CDR3 is 17 residues. CDR3 nucleotide sequence: TGTGCCAGTAGTAAACTAGCGGGAGGGCCCTCGACCGGGGAGCTGTTTTTT. This sequence encodes CASSKLAGGPSTGELFF.

This CDR3 reads CASSSTKSSRPQPQHF. CDR3 bases: TGTGCCAGCAGCTCGACTAAGAGCTCGAGGCCCCAGCCCCAGCATTTT. The genes are TRBV21-1 and TRBJ1-5. TRBV21-1 is recorded as a pseudogene. This CDR3 spans 16 amino acids.

This chain joins TRBV7-8 and TRBJ2-1; D is ambiguous. Germline V lookup: CDR1 SGHVS, CDR2 FQNEAQ. Trimming removed 5 bases at V and 0 bases at J, with 11 bases between. This CDR3 has 15 residues. The CDR3 nucleotides are TGTGCCAGCAGCCCCGACCCTAGCTCCTACAATGAGCAGTTCTTC. This gives the protein CASSPDPSSYNEQFF.

V usage is TRBV6-1 and J usage is TRBJ2-3; 7 positions agree with TRBD2. This CDR3 has 16 residues. The J segment lost 5 bases and the V segment lost 2 bases, leaving 10 bases of the junction unmatched. Germline-derived CDR1 and CDR2 are MNHNS and SASEGT. CDR3 coding DNA: TGTGCCAGCAGTGAACCGGGCGGGAGTGATAAAGATACGCAGTATTTT. It translates to CASSEPGGSDKDTQYF.

The chain couples TRBV6-5 to TRBJ2-5, with TRBD1 matching 10 bases. The J call may be incorrect, as the DNA end agrees better with TRBJ2-7. Germline V lookup: CDR1 MNHEY, CDR2 SVGAGI. CDR3 size: 16 residues. In DNA, the CDR3 is TGTGCCAGCAGTTACAGCGGGACAGGGGCTTACTACGAGCAGTACTTC. It is translated as CASSYSGTGAYYEQYF.

This chain joins TRBV15 and TRBJ1-5; no firm D call. Germline V gives CDR1 LNHNV, CDR2 YYDKDF (reference sequence). The germline V and J ends were trimmed by 3 bases and 6 bases, with 15 bases remaining between them. The CDR3 has 15 residues. CDR3 protein: CATSSLKGVPQPQHF. The CDR3 coding sequence is TGTGCCACCAGCAGCCTAAAAGGAGTTCCTCAGCCCCAGCATTTT.

The chain couples TRBV13 to TRBJ1-2, with 7 bases matching TRBD1. This CDR3 comprises 17 residues. Germline V gene lookup returns CDR1 PRHDT and CDR2 FYEKMQ (reference sequence). J was trimmed by 7 bases and V by 3 bases; bases with no gene match: 17. The CDR3 protein is CASSFGQGGLGIFGYTF. The CDR3 coding sequence is TGTGCCAGCAGCTTTGGGCAGGGGGGTCTCGGGATCTTTGGCTACACCTTC. Filled out from reference TRBV13 and TRBJ1-2, the complete variable domain reads AAGVIQSPRHLIKEKRETATLKCYPIPRHDTVYWYQQGPGQDPQFLISFYEKMQSDKGSIPDRFSAQQFSDYHSELNMSSLELGDSALYFCASSFGQGGLGIFGYTFGSGTRLTVV.

CDR3: CASSYSLRQFNQPQHF. For the CDR3, the DNA is TGTGCCAGCAGTTACTCTCTGCGACAGTTCAATCAGCCCCAGCATTTT. The chain joins TRBV6-6 to TRBJ1-5; tentatively, D is TRBD1 (5 bases). Germline V CDR1 and CDR2: MNHNY, SVGAGI (reference sequence). The V and J ends lost 0 bases and 3 bases respectively, with 12 bases between them. CDR3 size: 16 residues.

The genes are TRBV9 and TRBJ1-4; 8 bases map to TRBD1. Germline-derived CDR1 and CDR2 are SGDLS and YYNGEE. V dropped 4 bases and J dropped 5; count of bases not matched to a gene: 7. The CDR3 sequence is 15 residues long. CDR3 sequence reads: CASSPRQGQNEKLFF. The DNA of the CDR3 is TGTGCCAGCAGCCCGCGACAGGGGCAGAATGAAAAACTGTTTTTT. Together with reference TRBV9 and TRBJ1-4, the CDR3 gives the full variable domain: DSGVTQTPKHLITATGQRVTLRCSPRSGDLSVYWYQQSLDQGLQFLIQYYNGEERAKGNILERFSAQQFPDLHSELNLSSLELGDSALYFCASSPRQGQNEKLFFGSGTQLSVL.

The DNA for the CDR3 is TGTGCCAGCAGCTTAGATTTCGGGGGGCTAGCGGGAAAAGAGACCCAGTACTTC. Protein product: CASSLDFGGLAGKETQYF. The gene calls are TRBV11-2 and TRBJ2-5, with 9 bases that match TRBD2. CDR1 and CDR2 (germline): SGHAT, FQNNGV. This CDR3 has 18 residues. With V trimmed by 0 bases and J by 3 bases, 11 bases remained unmatched.

The chain links TRBV5-4 to TRBJ1-4, with 9 bases that match TRBD1. Trimming took 4 bases from V and 6 from J; bases not matched to a gene: 10. Germline-derived CDR1 and CDR2 are SGHNT and YYREEE (reference sequence). CDR3 size: 16 residues. The CDR3 reads CASSAKFTGGDEKLFF. CDR3 nucleotide sequence: TGTGCCAGCAGCGCCAAGTTCACAGGGGGCGATGAAAAACTGTTTTTT.

The V and J genes are TRBV18 and TRBJ2-1; no definite D call. The CDR3 contains 15 residues. V dropped 6 bases and J dropped 0 bases, with 12 bases sitting between them. Germline CDR1 is KGHSH and CDR2 is LQKENI. The CDR3 nucleotides read TGTGCCAGCTCTCCCAGCGTGAGCTCCTACAATGAGCAGTTCTTC. It specifies CASSPSVSSYNEQFF.

The chain couples TRBV29-1 to TRBJ1-4, with D uncertain. Trimming shortened V by 6 bases and J by 8 bases, and 10 bases separated the two germline ends. CDR3 length: 11 residues. Germline V CDR1 and CDR2: SQVTM, ANQGSEA. The CDR3: CSVYREEKLFF. The CDR3 DNA sequence: TGCAGCGTATATCGCGAAGAAAAACTGTTTTTT.

The chain employs TRBV5-1 and TRBJ2-5; 12 bases map to TRBD2. V dropped 4 bases and J dropped 3; count of bases not matched to a gene: 4. Germline-derived CDR1 and CDR2 are SGHRS and YFSETQ. The CDR3 has 15 residues. DNA of the CDR3: TGCGCCAGCAGCGACCGACTAGCGGGGGAAGAGACCCAGTACTTC. Residues: CASSDRLAGEETQYF.

The chain employs TRBV28 and TRBJ2-5; D gene uncertain. The germline gives CDR1 MDHEN, CDR2 SYDVKM. Trimming stripped 2 bases from V and 5 bases from J, with 3 bases between. The CDR3 sequence is 11 residues long. The CDR3 region is CASSLEETQYF. The CDR3 DNA reads TGTGCCAGCAGTTTAGAGGAGACCCAGTACTTC.

The chain couples TRBV5-3 to TRBJ2-7, with 11 bases matching TRBD2. TRBV5-3 is sorted into the ORF group, with uncertain function. This CDR3 comprises 23 residues. Germline trimming cut 0 bases from V and 4 bases from J; bases unmatched to any gene: 27. CDR3 loop: CARSLVGRGSGRAGCLGLYEQYV. CDR3 DNA: TGTGCCAGAAGCTTGGTTGGTCGAGGTAGCGGGAGGGCTGGTTGTCTAGGCCTATACGAGCAGTACGTC.

The chain couples TRBV11-3 to TRBJ1-1; 8 bases align to TRBD1. CDR1 is SGHNT and CDR2 is YENEEA in the germline V gene. This CDR3 has 16 residues. V lost 5 bases, J lost 0 bases, and 8 bases stayed unmatched. CDR3 loop: CASSPGQGRMNTEAFF. CDR3 nucleotide sequence: TGTGCCAGCAGCCCAGGACAGGGACGGATGAACACTGAAGCTTTCTTT. Full variable domain (remainder filled in from reference TRBV11-3 and TRBJ1-1): EAGVVQSPRYKIIEKKQPVAFWCNPISGHNTLYWYLQNLGQGPELLIRYENEEAVDDSQLPKDRFSAERLKGVDSTLKIQPAELGDSAVYLCASSPGQGRMNTEAFFGQGTRLTVV.

To note about this clone: Compared with germline, one end of the junction differs, possibly owing to a read error. The chain recombines TRBV7-7 with TRBJ2-1; 7 nucleotides agree with TRBD1. Germline V lookup: CDR1 SSHAT, CDR2 FNYEAQ (reference sequence). The CDR3 sequence is 13 residues long. CDR3: CASSFGQANEQFF. Written as DNA, the CDR3 is TGTGCTAGCAGCTTTGGACAGGCTAATGAGCAGTTCTTC.

The CDR3 bases are TGTGCCTGGAGTGGGAGGACAGGGACCCTGTTTTTT. This codes for CAWSGRTGTLFF. The V gene is TRBV30, the J gene TRBJ1-4, with 8 bases fitting TRBD1. After removal of 1 base from V and 14 bases from J, the junction contained 6 bases not matched to a gene. The CDR3 contains 12 residues. Germline CDR1 GTSNPN, CDR2 SVGIG (reference sequence).

The chain is built from TRBV4-3 and TRBJ2-1; D not certain. The CDR3 contains 16 residues. The V end lost 1 base, the J end lost 2 bases, and 12 bases lay between the germline ends. CDR1 is LGHNA, CDR2 YSLEER, per germline. Here the CDR3 DNA reads TGCGCCAGCAGCCAAGCGGGTGGAATAACCTACAATGAGCAGTTCTTC. It yields the protein CASSQAGGITYNEQFF.

The J gene is TRBJ2-7, the V gene TRBV7-2; D perhaps matches TRBD2 (5 bases). Deletions cut 5 bases from V and 6 bases from J, with 8 bases between. From germline, CDR1 is SGHTA and CDR2 FQGNSA. CDR3 length equals 11 residues. The DNA of the CDR3 is TGTGCCAGCAGCCCAGGAGGCGAGCAGTACGTC. It codes for CASSPGGEQYV.

The J gene is TRBJ1-2, the V gene TRBV4-2; D perhaps matches TRBD1 (6 bases). CDR3 length equals 15 residues. The germline gives CDR1 LGHNA, CDR2 YNFKEQ. Deletions cut 0 bases from V and 3 bases from J, with 11 bases between. CDR3 sequence: CASSQDAAGDYGYTF. As DNA, the CDR3 is TGTGCCAGCAGCCAAGATGCAGCAGGGGACTATGGCTACACCTTC.

The rearrangement uses TRBV6-6 and TRBJ1-2, with 7 bases lining up with TRBD1. The CDR3 is made up of 11 amino acids. CDR1 and CDR2 from the germline V gene are MNHNY and SVGAGI (reference sequence). The V segment lost 7 bases and the J segment 6 bases; nucleotides outside the gene matches: 2. This chain's CDR3 is CASNDRDGYTF. In nucleotides, the CDR3 is TGTGCCAGCAATGACAGGGATGGCTACACCTTC.

This chain connects TRBV5-4 to TRBJ1-1, with 12 bases identical to TRBD1. CDR1 and CDR2 from the germline V gene are SGHNT and YYREEE (reference sequence). V was clipped by 3 bases and J by 4 bases; unmatched bases: 13. The CDR3 has 18 residues. The CDR3 DNA is TGTGCCAGCAGCTCGGGACAGGGGGCTTCAGGCGGCTTCACTGAAGCTTTCTTT. It translates to CASSSGQGASGGFTEAFF.

V is TRBV14 and J is TRBJ2-7; maybe TRBD2 (6 bases). This CDR3 comprises 14 residues. V shed 2 bases and J shed 4 bases, with 12 bases lying between them. Germline loops: CDR1 SGHDN, CDR2 FVKESK. The CDR3 protein is CASSQRGWAYEQYF. CDR3 bases: TGTGCCAGCAGCCAACGGGGGTGGGCGTACGAGCAGTACTTC.

The rearrangement joins TRBV4-1 to TRBJ2-1; D might be TRBD1 (6 bases). The V gene's germline CDR1 is MGHRA and CDR2 YSYEKL. The CDR3 contains 16 residues. V was trimmed by 3 bases and J by 6 bases, leaving 18 bases between them. In nucleotides, the CDR3 is TGCGCCAGCAGCCAGAGCCGGGACAATAGCGTCAATGAGCAGTTCTTC. This translates into CASSQSRDNSVNEQFF.